A single sample gave rise to the 4 T cell receptor beta chains below, sequenced in a study of blood T cells in healthy people across ages. PCR was performed a second time for roughly 7 to 12 cycles using a sample-barcoded 5' primer and a J-beta primer mix. TCRdb re-derived calls from the 5' RACE reads in MiXCR, one entry per CDR3 protein. The sample has over a million distinct CDR3 sequences; roughly 45% are singletons. Sequenced: blood. The origin of the receptors is a woman aged 55-69 years in good health.

The chain combines TRBV11-2 with TRBJ1-1, with 7 nucleotides matching TRBD1. The V gene's germline CDR1 is SGHAT and CDR2 FQNNGV. V shed 3 bases, J shed 9 bases, and the junction held 7 bases outside the gene matches. This CDR3 contains 13 residues. The CDR3 region is CASSFPGQSKAFF. The CDR3 coding sequence is TGTGCCAGCAGCTTTCCGGGACAGTCTAAAGCTTTCTTT.

The V gene is TRBV7-2, the J gene TRBJ2-5; 10 nucleotides match TRBD2. This CDR3 contains 14 residues. V shed 6 bases and J 11 bases; nucleotides not matched to a gene: 12. The germline CDR1 and CDR2 sequences are SGHTA and FQGNSA. CDR3 sequence: CASREPGLAPEQYF. For the CDR3, the DNA is TGTGCCAGCAGGGAACCGGGACTAGCGCCTGAGCAGTACTTC.

The chain employs TRBV11-2 and TRBJ2-1; 11 positions match TRBD2. Unmatched junction bases numbered 5, after V lost 5 bases and J lost 5 bases. CDR1 is SGHAT, CDR2 FQNNGV, per germline. The CDR3 is 15 amino acids. The CDR3 DNA reads TGTGCCAGCAGCGGCGGGACTAGCGGAAACAATGAGCAGTTCTTC. Translation gives CASSGGTSGNNEQFF. The whole variable domain, remainder taken from reference TRBV11-2 and TRBJ2-1, is EAGVAQSPRYKIIEKRQSVAFWCNPISGHATLYWYQQILGQGPKLLIQFQNNGVVDDSQLPKDRFSAERLKGVDSTLKIQPAKLEDSAVYLCASSGGTSGNNEQFFGPGTRLTVL.

The chain uses TRBV27 and TRBJ2-1; 9 bases align to TRBD2. The end of the DNA is better explained by TRBJ2-7, so the J call may be wrong. The CDR3 contains 16 residues. The V gene's germline CDR1 is MNHEY and CDR2 SMNVEV (reference sequence). Here the CDR3 reads CASSSRVAGDYNEQYF. The DNA of the CDR3 is TGTGCCAGCAGTTCCCGGGTAGCGGGAGACTACAATGAGCAGTACTTC.